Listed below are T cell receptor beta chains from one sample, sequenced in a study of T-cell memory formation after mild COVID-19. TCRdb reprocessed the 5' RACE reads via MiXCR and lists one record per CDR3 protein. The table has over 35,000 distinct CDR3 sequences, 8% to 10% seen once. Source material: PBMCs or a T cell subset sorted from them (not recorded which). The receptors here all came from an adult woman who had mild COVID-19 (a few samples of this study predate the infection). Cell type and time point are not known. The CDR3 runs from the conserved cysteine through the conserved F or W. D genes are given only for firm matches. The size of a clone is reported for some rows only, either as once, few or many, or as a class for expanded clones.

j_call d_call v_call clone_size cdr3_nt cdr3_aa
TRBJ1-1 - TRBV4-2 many TGTGCCAGCAGCCGAACACCGAACACTGAAGCTTTCTTT CASSRTPNTEAFF
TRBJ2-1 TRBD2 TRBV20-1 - TGCAGTGCTAGGACCCCCGGGACTAGTATTGACAATGAGCAGTTCTTC CSARTPGTSIDNEQFF
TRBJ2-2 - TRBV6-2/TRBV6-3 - TGTGCCAGCACCCCATATTGGGTTCAGACCGGGGAGCTGTTTTTT CASTPYWVQTGELFF
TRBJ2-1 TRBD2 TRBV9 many TGTGCCAGCAGCGCCACGGGGGGAAGGGACAATGAGCAGTTCTTC CASSATGGRDNEQFF
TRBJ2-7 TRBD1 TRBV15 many TGTGCCACCAGCGGAGACAGGGAGACCTACGAGCAGTACTTC CATSGDRETYEQYF
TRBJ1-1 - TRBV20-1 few TGCATGAGGGGCTGGTACACTGAAGCTTTCTTT CMRGWYTEAFF
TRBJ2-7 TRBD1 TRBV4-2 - TGTGCCAGCAGACCCGGGACAGGGGATTCCTACGAGCAGTACTTC CASRPGTGDSYEQYF
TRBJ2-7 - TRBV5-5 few TGTGCCAGCAGCTTCGTCAGGGAGGCTTACGAGCAGTACTTC CASSFVREAYEQYF
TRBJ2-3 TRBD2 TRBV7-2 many TGTGCCAGCAGCCGACTAGCGGTCAGCACAGATACGCAGTATTTT CASSRLAVSTDTQYF
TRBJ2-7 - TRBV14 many TGTGCCAGCAGCCAAGGGGCCTTCTACGAGCAGTACTTC CASSQGAFYEQYF
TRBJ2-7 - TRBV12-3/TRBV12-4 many TGTGCCAGCAGTGGGGCGTCGGCCTACGAGCAGTACTTC CASSGASAYEQYF
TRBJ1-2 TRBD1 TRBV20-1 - TGCAGTGCGAGACAGGGTGACTATGGCTACACCTTC CSARQGDYGYTF
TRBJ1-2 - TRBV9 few TGTGCCAGCAGCGTAGAGGCAGCTAACTATGGCTACACCTTC CASSVEAANYGYTF
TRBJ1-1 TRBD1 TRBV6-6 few TGTGCCAGCAGTTACTACGGACAGGGGATGACTGAAGCTTTCTTT CASSYYGQGMTEAFF
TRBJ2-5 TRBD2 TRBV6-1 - TGTGCCAGCAGTGGATTCGCTCCGATGCGGGGGGCCGGCCGGGGGGAGACCCAGTACTTC CASSGFAPMRGAGRGETQYF
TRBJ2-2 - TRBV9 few TGTGCCAGCAGCGTAGTAGAACCCACCGGGGAGCTGTTTTTT CASSVVEPTGELFF
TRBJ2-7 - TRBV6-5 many TGTGCCAGCTTCCGGGGCAGGGGCTACGAGCAGTACTTC CASFRGRGYEQYF
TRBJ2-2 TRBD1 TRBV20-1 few TGCAGTGCTAGATACAGGGGGTCATACACCGGGGAGCTGTTTTTT CSARYRGSYTGELFF
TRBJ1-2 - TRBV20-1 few TGCAGTGCCCCGGGGAGGGTTAGCGGCTACACCTTC CSAPGRVSGYTF
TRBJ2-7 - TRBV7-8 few TGTGCCAGCAGCTTAGGGGGAAGTCGGGTAGGAGCAAGTACGGCCTACGAGCAGTACTTC CASSLGGSRVGASTAYEQYF
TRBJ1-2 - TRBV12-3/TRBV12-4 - TGTGCCAGCAGTGCCAGAAGTCGGGTCTACACCTTC CASSARSRVYTF
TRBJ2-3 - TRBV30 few TGTGCCTGGAGTGCACAGACAGGATGGGGAGATACGCAGTATTTT CAWSAQTGWGDTQYF
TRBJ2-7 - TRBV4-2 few TGTGCCAGCAGCCAAGATGGGAGACCCTCGGGCGAGCAGTACTTC CASSQDGRPSGEQYF
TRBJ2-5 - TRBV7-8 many TGTGCCAGCAGCAGATTCGGCGGGGAAGAGACCCAGTACTTC CASSRFGGEETQYF
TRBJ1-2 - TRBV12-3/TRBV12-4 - TGTGCCAGCAGTTTTGGGACAAGGGATCCTCTGGGCTACACCTTC CASSFGTRDPLGYTF
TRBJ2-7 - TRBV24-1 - TGTGCCACCAGTGATAACTTGAGCTACGAGCAGTACTTC CATSDNLSYEQYF
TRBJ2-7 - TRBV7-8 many TGTGCCAGCCGTCCGGACTCGCTCACCTACGAGCAGTACTTC CASRPDSLTYEQYF
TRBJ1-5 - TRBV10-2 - TGCGCCAGCAGTGAGGGTTGGGGCAATCAGCCCCAGCATTTT CASSEGWGNQPQHF
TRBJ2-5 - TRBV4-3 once TGCGCCAGCAGCCTTAGCGACTTGGAGACCCAGTACTTC CASSLSDLETQYF
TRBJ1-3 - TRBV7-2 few TGTGCCAGCAGCTTAAGGGCCTCTGGAAACACCATATATTTT CASSLRASGNTIYF
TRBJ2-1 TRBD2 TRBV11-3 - TGTGCCAGCAGCCTTAGGGCGCTGGGAGGGAGGAGTTCCTACAATGAGCAGTTCTTC CASSLRALGGRSSYNEQFF
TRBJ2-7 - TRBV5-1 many TGCGCCAGCAGAGCTGGGGAAGCCTACGAGCAGTACTTC CASRAGEAYEQYF
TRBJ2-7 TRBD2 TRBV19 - TGTGCCAGTAGTACGCGGGGGGGCCCCCGCTACGAGCAGTACTTC CASSTRGGPRYEQYF
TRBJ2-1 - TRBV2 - TGTGCCAGCGGACGACAGTCTCGCTCCTACAATGAGCAGTTCTTC CASGRQSRSYNEQFF
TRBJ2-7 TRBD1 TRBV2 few TGTGCCAGCAGTAAAGGGACAGGGGTAAGCGAGCAGTACTTC CASSKGTGVSEQYF
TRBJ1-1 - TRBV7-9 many TGTGCCAGCAGCTTAGACTCCACTGAAGCTTTCTTT CASSLDSTEAFF
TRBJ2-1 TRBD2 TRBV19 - TGTGCCAGTAGTAACAGCACTAGCGGGAGGCGCAATGAGCAGTTCTTC CASSNSTSGRRNEQFF
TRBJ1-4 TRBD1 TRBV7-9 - TGTGCCAGCAGCTTGGGGGACAGGGCTAATGAAAAACTGTTTTTT CASSLGDRANEKLFF
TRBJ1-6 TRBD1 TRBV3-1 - TGTGCCAGCAGCCAAGGAGGGACCGGGACAGGTAATTCACCCCTCCACTTT CASSQGGTGTGNSPLHF
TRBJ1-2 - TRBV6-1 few TGTGCCAGCAGTGAAGGGGCCAGCGGAGGTTATGGCTACACCTTC CASSEGASGGYGYTF
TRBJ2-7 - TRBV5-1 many TGCGCCAGCAGCTTGGAAGCGATTGCCTACGAGCAGTACTTC CASSLEAIAYEQYF